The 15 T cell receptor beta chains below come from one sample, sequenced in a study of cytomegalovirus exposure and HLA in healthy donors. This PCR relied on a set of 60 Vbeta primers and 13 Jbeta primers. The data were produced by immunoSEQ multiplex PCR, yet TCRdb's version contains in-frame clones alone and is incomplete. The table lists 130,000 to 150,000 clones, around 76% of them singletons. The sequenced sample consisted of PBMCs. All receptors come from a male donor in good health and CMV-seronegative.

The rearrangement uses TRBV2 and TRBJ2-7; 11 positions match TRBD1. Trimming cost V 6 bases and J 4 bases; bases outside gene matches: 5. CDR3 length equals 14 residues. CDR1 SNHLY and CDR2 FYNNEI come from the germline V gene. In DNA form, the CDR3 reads TGTGCCAGCAGCCAGGGGACAGGGGGGTACGAGCAGTACTTC. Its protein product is CASSQGTGGYEQYF.

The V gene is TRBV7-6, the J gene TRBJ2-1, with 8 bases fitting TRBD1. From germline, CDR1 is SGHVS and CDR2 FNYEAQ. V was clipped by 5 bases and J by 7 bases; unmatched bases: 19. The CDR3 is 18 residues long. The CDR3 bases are TGTGCCAGCAGCATAACCGGGACAGGTATCAGGTTAGGGAATGAGCAGTTCTTC. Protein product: CASSITGTGIRLGNEQFF.

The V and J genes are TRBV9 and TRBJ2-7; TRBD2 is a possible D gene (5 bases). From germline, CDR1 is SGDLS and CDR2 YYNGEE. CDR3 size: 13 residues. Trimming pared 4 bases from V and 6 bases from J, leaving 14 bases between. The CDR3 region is CASSITWSGEQYF. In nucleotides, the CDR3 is TGTGCCAGCAGCATAACATGGAGCGGCGAGCAGTACTTC.

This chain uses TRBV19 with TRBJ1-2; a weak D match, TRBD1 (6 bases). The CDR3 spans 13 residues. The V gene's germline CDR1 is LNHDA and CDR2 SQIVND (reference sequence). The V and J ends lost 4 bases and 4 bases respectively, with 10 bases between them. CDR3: CASSTQGSYGYTF. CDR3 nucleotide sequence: TGTGCCAGTAGTACACAGGGCTCCTATGGCTACACCTTC.

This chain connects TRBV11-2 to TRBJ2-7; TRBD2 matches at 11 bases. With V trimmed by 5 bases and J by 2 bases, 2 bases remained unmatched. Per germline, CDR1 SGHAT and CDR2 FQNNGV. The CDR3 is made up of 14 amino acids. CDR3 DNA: TGTGCCAGCAGCCCGACTAGCGGGACCTACGAGCAGTACTTC. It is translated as CASSPTSGTYEQYF.

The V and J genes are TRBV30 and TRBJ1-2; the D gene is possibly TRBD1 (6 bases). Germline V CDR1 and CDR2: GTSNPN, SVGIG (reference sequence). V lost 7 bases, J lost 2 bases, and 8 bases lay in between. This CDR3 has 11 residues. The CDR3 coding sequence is TGTGCCTTTAGGGGGAACTATGGCTACACCTTC. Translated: CAFRGNYGYTF.

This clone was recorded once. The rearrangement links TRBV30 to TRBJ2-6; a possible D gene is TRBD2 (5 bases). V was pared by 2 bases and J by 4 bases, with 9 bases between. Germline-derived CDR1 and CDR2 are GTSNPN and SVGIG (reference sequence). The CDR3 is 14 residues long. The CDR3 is CAWSFPGGANVLTF. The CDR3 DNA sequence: TGTGCCTGGAGTTTCCCGGGAGGGGCCAACGTCCTGACTTTC.

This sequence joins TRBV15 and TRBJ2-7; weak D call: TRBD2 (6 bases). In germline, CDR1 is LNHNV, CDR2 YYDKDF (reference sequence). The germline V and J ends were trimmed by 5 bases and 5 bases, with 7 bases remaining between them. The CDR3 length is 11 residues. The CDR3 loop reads CATSGGHEQYF. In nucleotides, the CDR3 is TGTGCCACCAGCGGAGGGCACGAGCAGTACTTC.

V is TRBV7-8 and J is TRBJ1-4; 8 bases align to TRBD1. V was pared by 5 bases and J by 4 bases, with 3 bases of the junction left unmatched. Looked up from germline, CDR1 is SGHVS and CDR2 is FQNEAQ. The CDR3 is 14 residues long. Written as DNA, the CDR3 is TGTGCCAGCAGCCTTGGACAGGGTAATGAAAAACTGTTTTTT. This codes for CASSLGQGNEKLFF.

The CDR3 sequence is CASSSPRGLNTGELFF. For the CDR3, the DNA is TGTGCCAGTAGTAGCCCCAGGGGCCTTAACACCGGGGAGCTGTTTTTT. The chain combines TRBV19 with TRBJ2-2, with a possible D match to TRBD1 (6 bases). The CDR3 has 16 amino acids. Germline V lookup: CDR1 LNHDA, CDR2 SQIVND (reference sequence). Between the trimmed V and J ends, which lost 4 bases and 2 bases, there was a span of 14 bases.

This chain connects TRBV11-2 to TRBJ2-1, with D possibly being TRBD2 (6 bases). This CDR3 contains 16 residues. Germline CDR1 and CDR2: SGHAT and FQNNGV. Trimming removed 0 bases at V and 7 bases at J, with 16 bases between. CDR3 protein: CASSLEGGDFWNEQFF. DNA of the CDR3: TGTGCCAGCAGCTTAGAGGGGGGAGACTTCTGGAATGAGCAGTTCTTC. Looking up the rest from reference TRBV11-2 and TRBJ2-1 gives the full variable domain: EAGVAQSPRYKIIEKRQSVAFWCNPISGHATLYWYQQILGQGPKLLIQFQNNGVVDDSQLPKDRFSAERLKGVDSTLKIQPAKLEDSAVYLCASSLEGGDFWNEQFFGPGTRLTVL.

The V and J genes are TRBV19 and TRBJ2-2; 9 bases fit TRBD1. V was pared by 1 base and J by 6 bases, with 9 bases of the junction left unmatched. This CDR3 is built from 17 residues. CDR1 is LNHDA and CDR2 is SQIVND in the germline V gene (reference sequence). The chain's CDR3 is CASSIAAGTGTAGELFF. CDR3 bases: TGTGCCAGTAGTATAGCTGCCGGGACAGGGACCGCCGGGGAGCTGTTTTTT.

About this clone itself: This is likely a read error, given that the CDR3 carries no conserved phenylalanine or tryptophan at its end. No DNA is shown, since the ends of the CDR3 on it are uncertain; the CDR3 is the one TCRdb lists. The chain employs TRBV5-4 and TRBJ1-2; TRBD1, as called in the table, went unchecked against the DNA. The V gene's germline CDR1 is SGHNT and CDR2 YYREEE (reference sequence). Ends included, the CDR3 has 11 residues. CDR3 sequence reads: CASSSPGGLLV.

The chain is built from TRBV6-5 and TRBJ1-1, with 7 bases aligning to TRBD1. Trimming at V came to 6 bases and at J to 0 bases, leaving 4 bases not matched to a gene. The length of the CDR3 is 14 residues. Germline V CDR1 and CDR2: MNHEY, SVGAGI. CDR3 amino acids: CASRPRGMNTEAFF. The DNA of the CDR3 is TGTGCCAGCAGGCCCAGGGGGATGAACACTGAAGCTTTCTTT.

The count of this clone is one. The CDR3 protein is CASRRGGFNQPQHF. The DNA of the CDR3 is TGTGCCAGCAGAAGGGGGGGGTTCAATCAGCCCCAGCATTTT. The rearrangement links TRBV2 to TRBJ1-5, with TRBD1 as a possible D gene (6 bases). Germline CDR1 and CDR2: SNHLY and FYNNEI. This CDR3 has 14 amino acids. Trimming cost V 6 bases and J 3 bases, with 12 bases left between them.